This TCR beta chain was retrieved from a study of T cells after yellow fever vaccination. MiXCR, applied by TCRdb to the 5' RACE reads, yields one record per CDR3 protein. Among 300,000 or so distinct CDR3 sequences listed, about an eighth were seen once. This CDR3 comprises 13 residues. The germline V gene encodes CDR1 ENHRY and CDR2 SYGVKD. V gave up 0 bases and J gave up 3 bases, with 5 bases separating them. In this sample, this clonotype turned up a few times. The chain carries TRBV10-3 and TRBJ2-5; D is ambiguous. Sequenced material: CD4+ T cells sorted from PBMCs, taken 45 days after the yellow fever booster vaccination. This TCR came from a man aged 30 to 39 who received the YFV17D yellow fever vaccine. The CDR3 here is CAISESQKETQYF. The DNA of the CDR3 is TGTGCCATCAGTGAGTCGCAGAAAGAGACCCAGTACTTC.